The sequence of this T cell receptor beta chain was determined in a study of CD8+ T cells in alopecia areata. Once RNA had been extracted, it was reverse transcribed into cDNA to act as the sequencing template. The assay was immunoSEQ multiplex PCR, and TCRdb's table has in-frame clones only and misses some. The sample shows around 300,000 clones, 60% of them seen only once. Germline V gene sequence: CDR1 SGHTA, CDR2 FQGTGA. CDR3 size: 15 residues. V was trimmed by 0 bases and J by 3 bases, leaving 11 bases between them. As for treatment: oral pan-JAK inhibitor, 5-10 mg twice daily. About this clone itself: The antigen remains undetermined.

Study-level points and caveats: A great number of expanded lesional clones endured in scalp and blood during tofacitinib.

The clonotype originates from a human donor with alopecia areata. The sample in question was CD4+ T cells sorted from blood, obtained at approximately week 51, from a patient treated with tofacitinib. The chain uses TRBV7-3 and TRBJ2-5; D may match TRBD1 or TRBD2 (5 bases each). The CDR3 DNA is TGTGCCAGCAGCTTAACGGCCGGGACCGAAGAGACCCAGTACTTC. This codes for CASSLTAGTEETQYF.